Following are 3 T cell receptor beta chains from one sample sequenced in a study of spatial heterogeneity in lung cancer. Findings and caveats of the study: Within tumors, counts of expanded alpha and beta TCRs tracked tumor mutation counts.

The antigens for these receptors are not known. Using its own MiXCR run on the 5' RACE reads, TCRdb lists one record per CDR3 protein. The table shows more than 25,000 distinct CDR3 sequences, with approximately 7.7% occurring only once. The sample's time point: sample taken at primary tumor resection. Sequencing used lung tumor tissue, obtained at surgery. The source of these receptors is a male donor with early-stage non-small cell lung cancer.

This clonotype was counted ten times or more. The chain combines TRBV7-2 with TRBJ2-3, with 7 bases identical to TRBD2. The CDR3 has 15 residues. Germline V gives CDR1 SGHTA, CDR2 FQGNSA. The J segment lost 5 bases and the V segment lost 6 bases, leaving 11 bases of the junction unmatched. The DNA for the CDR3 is TGTGCCAGCAGTTTGGGGGGGTTCCTGGGAGATACGCAGTATTTT. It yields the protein CASSLGGFLGDTQYF.

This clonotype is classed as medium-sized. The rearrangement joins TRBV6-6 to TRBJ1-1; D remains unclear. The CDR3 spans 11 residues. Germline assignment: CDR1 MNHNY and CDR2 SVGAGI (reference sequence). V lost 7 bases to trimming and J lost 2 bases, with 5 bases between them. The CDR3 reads CASNANTEAFF. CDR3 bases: TGTGCCAGCAATGCTAACACTGAAGCTTTCTTT.

The CDR3, as DNA: TGCGCCAGCAGCCAGCCGGACTTGGGTGGCACAGATACGCAGTATTTT. This gives the protein CASSQPDLGGTDTQYF. The chain joins TRBV4-1 to TRBJ2-3; tentatively, D is TRBD2 (5 bases). Germline CDR1 reads MGHRA; CDR2 reads YSYEKL. The CDR3 extends over 16 amino acids. V dropped 3 bases and J dropped 1 base, with 14 bases sitting between them.